Sequencing of this TCR beta chain was carried out in a study of blood T cell repertoires in COVID-19. At the level of the study: Two negative PCRs, clearance, or symptom resolution had been documented for recovered Cohort 3 donors.

Some clones are missing from TCRdb's copy, which holds only in-frame ones; the method was immunoSEQ multiplex PCR. The data hold 250,000 to 350,000 clones, with more than 70% observed a single time. Those who participated ranged in age from roughly 18 to 89 years and resided in about 24 US areas. The CDR3 is 14 amino acids. Trimming left V 4 bases short and J 7 bases short, with 14 bases between. Germline V gene sequence: CDR1 SGHDT, CDR2 YYEEEE. Sequenced material: PBMCs or T cells enriched from blood (not recorded which). This chain connects TRBV5-6 to TRBJ1-4, with D perhaps matching TRBD1 (5 bases). This TCR came from a woman aged 60-75 years in a cohort exposed to, infected with or recovered from COVID-19 (not recorded which). The CDR3 reads CASSVTGGGEKLFF. DNA of the CDR3: TGTGCCAGCAGCGTAACGGGGGGTGGTGAAAAACTGTTTTTT.